This is a list of T cell receptor beta chains from one sample in a study of T cells after yellow fever vaccination. TCRdb used MiXCR to reprocess the 5' RACE reads, holding one entry per CDR3 protein. The top ten clones hold about 17% of a sample with under 550,000 distinct CDR3 sequences, 20% to 25% of them seen once. This sample comprised PBMCs, obtained roughly 20 days after the first yellow fever vaccination. Receptor source: a man between 18 and 29 years old who received the YFV17D yellow fever vaccine. CDR3s include the opening cysteine and the closing phenylalanine or tryptophan. D genes are given only for firm matches. The size of a clone is reported for some rows only, either as once, few or many, or as a class for expanded clones.

TRBJ2-5 | TRBV12-3/TRBV12-4 | few | . | CASSPRGTARGETQYF | TGTGCCAGCAGTCCCCGGGGGACAGCCAGAGGGGAGACCCAGTACTTC
TRBJ2-7 | TRBV5-6 | many | TRBD2 | CASVGRGRSEQYF | TGTGCCAGCGTGGGGAGGGGTAGGTCCGAGCAGTACTTC
TRBJ1-6 | TRBV4-1 | . | . | CASSQEGATLHF | TGCGCCAGCAGCCAAGAAGGGGCGACCCTCCACTTT
TRBJ2-5 | TRBV5-1 | . | TRBD1 | CASSLTGTGEETQYF | TGCGCCAGCAGCTTAACCGGGACAGGGGAAGAGACCCAGTACTTC
TRBJ2-1 | TRBV19 | few | . | CASGAPGAYYNEQFF | TGTGCCAGTGGCGCCCCGGGGGCCTACTACAATGAGCAGTTCTTC
TRBJ2-5 | TRBV18 | few | TRBD2 | CASSLGPGGPQETQYF | TGTGCCAGCTCACTAGGACCGGGAGGTCCCCAAGAGACCCAGTACTTC
TRBJ2-5 | TRBV29-1 | . | TRBD2 | CSVDPLAGGLETQYF | TGCAGCGTTGATCCTTTAGCGGGGGGGCTAGAGACCCAGTACTTC
TRBJ2-5 | TRBV20-1 | . | . | CSARDEGASETQYF | TGCAGTGCTAGAGATGAGGGCGCTTCGGAGACCCAGTACTTC
TRBJ1-1 | TRBV7-9 | once | . | CASSLAGQTEAFF | TGTGCCAGCAGCTTAGCGGGGCAAACTGAAGCTTTCTTT
TRBJ2-7 | TRBV6-5 | . | . | CASSYRSAQYF | TGTGCCAGCAGTTACCGGAGTGCGCAGTACTTC
TRBJ1-2 | TRBV5-5 | . | . | CASSRGRQPSSYGYTF | TGTGCCAGCAGCAGGGGAAGACAGCCTAGCAGCTATGGCTACACCTTC
TRBJ2-5 | TRBV4-2 | . | TRBD2 | CASSQDPLAGAQETQYF | TGTGCCAGCAGCCAAGATCCGCTAGCGGGGGCCCAAGAGACCCAGTACTTC
TRBJ1-4 | TRBV29-1 | few | TRBD1 | CSVGSGSGGRGNEKLFF | TGCAGCGTTGGATCTGGGTCAGGGGGAAGAGGAAATGAAAAACTGTTTTTT
TRBJ2-5 | TRBV28 | . | . | CASRTRQTQETQYF | TGTGCCAGCAGGACCCGACAGACACAAGAGACCCAGTACTTC
TRBJ1-5 | TRBV27 | . | . | CASSLWGGKSNQPQHF | TGTGCCAGCAGTTTATGGGGGGGGAAGAGCAATCAGCCCCAGCATTTT
TRBJ2-5 | TRBV2 | few | . | CASSVEGGTQYF | TGTGCCAGCAGTGTTGAGGGGGGGACCCAGTACTTC
TRBJ2-5 | TRBV5-4 | . | . | CASSSKTTVTEETQYF | TGTGCCAGCAGCTCTAAGACGACAGTCACCGAAGAGACCCAGTACTTC
TRBJ2-3 | TRBV29-1 | few | TRBD2 | CSVDGLAGVFQGRAADTQYF | TGCAGCGTTGATGGGCTAGCGGGGGTATTCCAAGGAAGGGCAGCAGATACGCAGTATTTT
TRBJ2-1 | TRBV20-1 | . | TRBD2 | CSASVTSGGSKSSYNEQFF | TGCAGTGCTAGCGTAACTAGCGGGGGGTCTAAGAGCTCCTACAATGAGCAGTTCTTC
TRBJ2-2 | TRBV9 | few | TRBD2 | CASSRSGGPGELFF | TGTGCCAGCAGCCGGAGCGGGGGGCCCGGGGAGCTGTTTTTT
TRBJ1-6 | TRBV6-1 | . | . | CASSQRTTFGSPLHF | TGTGCCAGCAGCCAACGGACAACCTTTGGTTCACCCCTCCACTTT
TRBJ1-1 | TRBV2 | . | . | CASRESRRAFF | TGTGCCAGCAGGGAAAGTAGACGAGCTTTCTTT
TRBJ2-3 | TRBV5-1 | few | . | CASSLSGLFRARDTDTQYF | TGCGCCAGCAGCTTGTCCGGGTTGTTTAGGGCGCGGGACACAGATACGCAGTATTTT
TRBJ1-2 | TRBV6-5 | many | . | CASSYSTRGGYTF | TGTGCCAGCAGTTACTCGACCAGGGGAGGCTACACCTTC
TRBJ2-5 | TRBV5-6 | . | TRBD2 | CASSLIRRSSGYQETQYF | TGTGCCAGCAGCTTGATTAGACGTTCTAGCGGCTACCAAGAGACCCAGTACTTC
TRBJ1-1 | TRBV18 | . | . | CASSPDIQVEAFF | TGTGCCAGCTCCCCCGACATACAGGTTGAAGCTTTCTTT
TRBJ2-1 | TRBV12-3/TRBV12-4 | few | TRBD2 | CASSLGLAGAPVFF | TGTGCCAGCAGTTTAGGTCTAGCGGGGGCTCCTGTGTTCTTC
TRBJ1-6 | TRBV20-1 | . | . | CSARAGSSYNSPLHF | TGCAGTGCTAGAGCCGGGAGCTCCTATAATTCACCCCTCCACTTT
TRBJ2-2 | TRBV12-3/TRBV12-4 | . | . | CASSFPPGTGELFF | TGTGCCAGCAGTTTTCCCCCGGGCACCGGGGAGCTGTTTTTT
TRBJ1-1 | TRBV12-3/TRBV12-4 | few | . | CAGPEGTEAFF | TGTGCCGGCCCAGAGGGCACTGAAGCTTTCTTT
TRBJ2-3 | TRBV4-1 | . | . | CASSQDDGNTDTQYF | TGCGCCAGCAGCCAAGATGACGGGAACACAGATACGCAGTATTTT
TRBJ2-3 | TRBV7-7 | . | . | CASSLSPALGDTQYF | TGTGCCAGCAGCTTAAGTCCCGCTCTGGGAGATACGCAGTATTTT
TRBJ2-1 | TRBV7-3 | . | TRBD2 | CASSSPSGTSPSNEQFF | TGTGCCAGCAGCTCCCCCTCCGGGACTAGCCCCTCCAATGAGCAGTTCTTC
TRBJ2-2 | TRBV24-1 | . | . | CATSWDTGELFF | TGTGCCACCAGTTGGGACACCGGGGAGCTGTTTTTT
TRBJ2-2 | TRBV5-1 | . | . | CASSLEQPRTGELFF | TGCGCCAGCAGCTTGGAACAGCCAAGGACCGGGGAGCTGTTTTTT
TRBJ2-2 | TRBV5-1 | . | . | CASSLAARAGELFF | TGCGCCAGCAGCTTGGCCGCGAGAGCCGGGGAGCTGTTTTTT
TRBJ2-2 | TRBV12-5 | few | TRBD1 | CASGSGTVNTGELFF | TGTGCTAGTGGCTCCGGGACAGTCAACACCGGGGAGCTGTTTTTT
TRBJ2-5 | TRBV5-1 | few | . | CASSLGDWKETQYF | TGCGCCAGCAGCTTGGGGGACTGGAAAGAGACCCAGTACTTC
TRBJ2-1 | TRBV6-1 | . | TRBD2 | CASTTPASGGNEQFF | TGTGCCAGCACTACCCCGGCTAGCGGGGGCAATGAGCAGTTCTTC
TRBJ2-3 | TRBV9 | . | TRBD1 | CASSLRTGGLTDTQYF | TGTGCCAGCAGCCTCCGGACAGGGGGCCTCACAGATACGCAGTATTTT
TRBJ2-2 | TRBV12-3/TRBV12-4 | . | . | CASSLGLVDGELFF | TGTGCCAGCAGTTTAGGACTAGTCGACGGGGAGCTGTTTTTT
TRBJ1-4 | TRBV6-5 | . | . | CASSVGRSYPVGTLFF | TGTGCCAGCAGCGTCGGGCGGTCCTACCCGGTAGGAACGCTGTTTTTT
TRBJ2-5 | TRBV5-1 | few | . | CASSLDYQRETQYF | TGCGCCAGCAGCTTGGACTACCAGCGGGAGACCCAGTACTTC
TRBJ2-7 | TRBV20-1 | few | TRBD1 | CSVLSTGDSYEQYF | TGCAGTGTTTTATCGACAGGGGACTCCTACGAGCAGTACTTC
TRBJ2-1 | TRBV20-1 | few | TRBD2 | CSAQRGGLDEQFF | TGCAGTGCTCAGCGGGGGGGGTTGGATGAGCAGTTCTTC
TRBJ1-2 | TRBV6-5 | few | . | CASSYSKGEWLNYGYTF | TGTGCCAGCAGTTACTCGAAAGGGGAGTGGCTCAACTATGGCTACACCTTC